One and the same sample provided the 3 T cell receptor beta chains below, sequenced in a study of control samples from healthy donors and cancer patients. The assay was immunoSEQ multiplex PCR, and TCRdb's table has in-frame clones only and misses some. Found here are some 130,000 clones, around 89% of them singletons; the top ten hold roughly 3.3%. The specimen was blood. Receptors were obtained from a man aged 40-49 years in good health.

The chain carries TRBV29-1 and TRBJ2-7; 10 nucleotides align to TRBD2. Per the germline V gene, CDR1 is SQVTM and CDR2 is ANQGSEA. Germline trimming cut 4 bases from V and 2 bases from J; bases unmatched to any gene: 8. This CDR3 is 15 amino acids long. The CDR3 is CSVGKLAGITYEQYF. The CDR3 DNA reads TGCAGCGTTGGAAAACTAGCGGGGATAACCTACGAGCAGTACTTC.

The chain links TRBV6-2 or TRBV6-3 to TRBJ1-2, with D unresolved. Deletions cut 5 bases from V and 4 bases from J, with 5 bases between. The germline gives CDR1 MNHEY, CDR2 SVGEGT. This CDR3 region has 11 residues. The CDR3 region is CASSRTYGYTF. The CDR3 region has the DNA TGTGCCAGCAGTAGGACCTATGGCTACACCTTC.

This sequence joins TRBV4-3 and TRBJ2-6; D gene uncertain. The CDR3 has 15 amino acids. Trimming cost V 6 bases and J 0 bases, with 9 bases left between them. Per the germline V gene, CDR1 is LGHNA and CDR2 is YSLEER. The CDR3 loop is CASSQQVSGANVLTF. The CDR3 DNA sequence: TGCGCCAGCAGTCAGCAGGTCTCTGGGGCCAACGTCCTGACTTTC.